The clone carrying this TCR beta chain was observed a single time. Its antigen remains unidentified. The CDR3 runs 14 residues. The germline V gene has CDR1 MDHEN and CDR2 SYDVKM. Trimming left V 7 bases short and J 5 bases short, with 14 bases between. This sample stems from a study of cytomegalovirus exposure and HLA in healthy donors. Findings and caveats of the study: There were several of the most significant clusters that appeared linked to common viral pathogens in a later analysis. A later analysis linked a missense variant in DCLRE1C to the trimming of TCR beta V and J genes. Cytomegalovirus association was assigned to about 150 TCR beta chains. A later analysis, which compared TCR beta chains of equal frequency, found the HLA-associated ones more clonally expanded.

PCR employed 60 Vbeta and 13 Jbeta primers. Some clones are missing from TCRdb's copy, which holds only in-frame ones; the method was immunoSEQ multiplex PCR. The sample includes about 100,000 clones, roughly 78% of them seen just once. Sequenced material: PBMCs. The rearrangement joins TRBV28 to TRBJ2-2; unclear D gene. This clonotype was obtained from a woman aged 60-75 years in good health and CMV-seronegative. The CDR3 protein is CASTVSPPTGELFF. The CDR3 DNA reads TGTGCCAGCACTGTCTCTCCCCCGACCGGGGAGCTGTTTTTT.